The clone carrying this T cell receptor beta chain was seen a handful of times. This specimen belongs to a study of CD8+ T cells in alopecia areata. In each case, RNA was isolated and then reverse transcribed into cDNA as the sequencing template. The repertoire was sequenced with immunoSEQ multiplex PCR; TCRdb's copy has only in-frame clones and lacks some. The sample includes 98,000 or so clones, around 59% of them seen just once. CDR3 size: 14 residues. Trimming at V came to 4 bases and at J to 3 bases, leaving 5 bases not matched to a gene. Germline-derived CDR1 and CDR2 are SGDLS and YYNGEE. Sequencing was carried out using CD8+ T cells sorted from blood. This sequence originates from a human donor in good health. V and J are TRBV9 and TRBJ2-7; 9 positions match TRBD1. The DNA of the CDR3 is TGTGCCAGCAGCCCCGGGGACAGGGTCTACGAGCAGTACTTC. Translating it yields CASSPGDRVYEQYF. Combining the CDR3 with reference TRBV9 and TRBJ2-7 gives the whole variable domain DSGVTQTPKHLITATGQRVTLRCSPRSGDLSVYWYQQSLDQGLQFLIQYYNGEERAKGNILERFSAQQFPDLHSELNLSSLELGDSALYFCASSPGDRVYEQYFGPGTRLTVT.